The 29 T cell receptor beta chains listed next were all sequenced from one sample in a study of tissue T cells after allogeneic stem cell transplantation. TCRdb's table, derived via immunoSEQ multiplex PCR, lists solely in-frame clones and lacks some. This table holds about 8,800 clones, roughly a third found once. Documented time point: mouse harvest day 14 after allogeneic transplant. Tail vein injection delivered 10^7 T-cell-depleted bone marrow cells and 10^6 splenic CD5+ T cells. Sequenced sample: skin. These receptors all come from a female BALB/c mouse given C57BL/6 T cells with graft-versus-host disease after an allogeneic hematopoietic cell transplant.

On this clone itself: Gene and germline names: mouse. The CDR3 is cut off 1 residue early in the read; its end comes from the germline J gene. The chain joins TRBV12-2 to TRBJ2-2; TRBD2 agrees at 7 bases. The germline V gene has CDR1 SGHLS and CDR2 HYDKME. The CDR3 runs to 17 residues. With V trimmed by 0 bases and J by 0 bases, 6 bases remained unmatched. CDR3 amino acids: CASSLVDWVANTGQLYF. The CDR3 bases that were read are TGTGCCAGCTCTCTCGTCGACTGGGTTGCAAACACCGGGCAGCTCTAC.

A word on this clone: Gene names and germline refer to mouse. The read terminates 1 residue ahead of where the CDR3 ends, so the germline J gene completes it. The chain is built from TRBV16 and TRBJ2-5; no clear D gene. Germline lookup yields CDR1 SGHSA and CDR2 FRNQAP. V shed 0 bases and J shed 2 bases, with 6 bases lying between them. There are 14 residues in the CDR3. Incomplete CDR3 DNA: TGTGCAAGCAGCTTAGAGGCAGGCCAAGACACCCAGTAC. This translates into CASSLEAGQDTQY. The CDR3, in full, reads CASSLEAGQDTQYF.

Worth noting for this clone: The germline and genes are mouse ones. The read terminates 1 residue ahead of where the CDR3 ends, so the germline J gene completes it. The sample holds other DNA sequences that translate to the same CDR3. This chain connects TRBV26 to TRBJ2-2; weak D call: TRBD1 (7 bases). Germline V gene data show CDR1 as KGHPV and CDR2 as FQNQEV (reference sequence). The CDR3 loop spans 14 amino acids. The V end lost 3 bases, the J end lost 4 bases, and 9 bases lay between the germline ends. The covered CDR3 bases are TGTGCCAGCAGTCTCCAGGGGGGCACCGGGCAGCTCTAC. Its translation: CASSLQGGTGQLY. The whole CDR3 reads CASSLQGGTGQLYF.

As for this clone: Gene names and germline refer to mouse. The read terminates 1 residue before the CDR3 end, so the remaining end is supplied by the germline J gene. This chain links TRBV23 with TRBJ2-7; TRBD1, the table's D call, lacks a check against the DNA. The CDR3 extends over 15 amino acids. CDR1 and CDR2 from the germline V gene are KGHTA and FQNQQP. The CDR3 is CSSSQPLDRIYEQYF. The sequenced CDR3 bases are TGCTCCAGCAGTCAGCCCCTCGACAGGATATATGAACAGTAC.

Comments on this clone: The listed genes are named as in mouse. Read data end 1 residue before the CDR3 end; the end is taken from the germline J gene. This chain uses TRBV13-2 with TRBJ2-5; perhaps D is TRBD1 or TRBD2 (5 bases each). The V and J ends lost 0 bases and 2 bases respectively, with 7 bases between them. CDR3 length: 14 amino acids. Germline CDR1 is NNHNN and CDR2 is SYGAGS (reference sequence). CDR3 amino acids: CASGDGGIQDTQYF. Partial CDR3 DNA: TGTGCCAGCGGTGATGGGGGGATCCAAGACACCCAGTAC.

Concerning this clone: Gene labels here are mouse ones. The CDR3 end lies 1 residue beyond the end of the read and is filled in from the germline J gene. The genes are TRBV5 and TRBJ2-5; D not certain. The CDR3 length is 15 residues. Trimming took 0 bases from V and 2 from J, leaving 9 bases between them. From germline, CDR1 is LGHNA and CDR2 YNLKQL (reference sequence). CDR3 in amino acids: CASSQEGPGQDTQYF. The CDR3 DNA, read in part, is TGTGCCAGCAGCCAAGAAGGGCCAGGCCAAGACACCCAGTAC.

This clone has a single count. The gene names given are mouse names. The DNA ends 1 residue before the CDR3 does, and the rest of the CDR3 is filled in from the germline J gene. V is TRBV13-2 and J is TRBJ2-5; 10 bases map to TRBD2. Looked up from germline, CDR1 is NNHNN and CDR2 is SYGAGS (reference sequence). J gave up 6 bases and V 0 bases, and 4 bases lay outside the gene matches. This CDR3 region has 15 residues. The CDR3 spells CASGDATGGRDTQYF. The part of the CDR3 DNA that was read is TGTGCCAGCGGTGATGCGACTGGGGGGAGGGACACCCAGTAC.

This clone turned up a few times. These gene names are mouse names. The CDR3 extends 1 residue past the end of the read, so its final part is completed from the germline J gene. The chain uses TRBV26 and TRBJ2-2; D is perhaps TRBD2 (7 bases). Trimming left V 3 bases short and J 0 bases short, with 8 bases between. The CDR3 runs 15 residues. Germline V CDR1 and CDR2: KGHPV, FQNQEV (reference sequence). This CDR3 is CASSLGGANTGQLYF. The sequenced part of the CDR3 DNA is TGTGCCAGCAGTCTAGGGGGGGCAAACACCGGGCAGCTCTAC.

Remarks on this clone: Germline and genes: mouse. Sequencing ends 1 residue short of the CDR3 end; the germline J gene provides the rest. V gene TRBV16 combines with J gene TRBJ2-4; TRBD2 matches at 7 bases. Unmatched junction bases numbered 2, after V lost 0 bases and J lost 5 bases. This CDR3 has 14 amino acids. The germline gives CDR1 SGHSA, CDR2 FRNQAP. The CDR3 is CASSLDRGGNTLYF. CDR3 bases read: TGTGCAAGCAGCTTAGATCGGGGGGGAAACACCTTGTAC.

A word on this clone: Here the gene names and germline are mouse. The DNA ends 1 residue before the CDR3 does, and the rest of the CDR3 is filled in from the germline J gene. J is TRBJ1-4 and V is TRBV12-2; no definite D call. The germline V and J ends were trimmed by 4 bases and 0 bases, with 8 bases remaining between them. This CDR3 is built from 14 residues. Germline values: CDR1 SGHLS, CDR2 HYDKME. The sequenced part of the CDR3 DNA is TGTGCCAGCTCGGAACAACTTTCCAACGAAAGATTATTT. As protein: CASSEQLSNERLF. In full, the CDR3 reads CASSEQLSNERLFF.

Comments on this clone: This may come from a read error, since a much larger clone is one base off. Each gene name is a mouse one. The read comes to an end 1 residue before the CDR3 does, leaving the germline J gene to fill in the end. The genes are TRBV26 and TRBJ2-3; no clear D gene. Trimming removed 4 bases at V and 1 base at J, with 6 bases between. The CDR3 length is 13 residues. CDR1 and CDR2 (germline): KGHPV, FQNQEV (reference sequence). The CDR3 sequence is CASSHGGAETLYF. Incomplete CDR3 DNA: TGTGCCAGCAGTCACGGGGGTGCAGAAACGCTGTAT.

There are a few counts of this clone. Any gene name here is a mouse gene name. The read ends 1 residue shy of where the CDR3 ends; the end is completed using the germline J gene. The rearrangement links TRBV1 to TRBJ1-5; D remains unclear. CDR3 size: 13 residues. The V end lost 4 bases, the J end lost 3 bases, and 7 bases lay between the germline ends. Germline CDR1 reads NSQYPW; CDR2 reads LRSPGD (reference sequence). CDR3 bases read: TGCACCTGCAGTGAGGGCCTCAACCAGGCTCCGCTT. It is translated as CTCSEGLNQAPL. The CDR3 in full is CTCSEGLNQAPLF.

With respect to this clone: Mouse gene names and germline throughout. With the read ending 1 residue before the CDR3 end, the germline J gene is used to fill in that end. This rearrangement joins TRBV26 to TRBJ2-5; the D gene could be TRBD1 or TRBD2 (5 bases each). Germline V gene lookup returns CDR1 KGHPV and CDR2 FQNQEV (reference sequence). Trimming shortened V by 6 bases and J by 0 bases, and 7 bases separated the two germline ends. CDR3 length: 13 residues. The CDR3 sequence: CASSGGNQDTQYF. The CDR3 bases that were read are TGTGCCAGCAGCGGGGGTAACCAAGACACCCAGTAC.

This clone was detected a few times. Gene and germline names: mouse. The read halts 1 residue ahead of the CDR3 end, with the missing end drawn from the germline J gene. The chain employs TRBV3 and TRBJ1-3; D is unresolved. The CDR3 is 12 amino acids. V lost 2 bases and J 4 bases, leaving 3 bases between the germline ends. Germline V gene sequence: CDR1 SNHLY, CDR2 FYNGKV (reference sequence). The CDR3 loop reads CASSLRGNTLYF. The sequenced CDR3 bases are TGTGCCAGCAGCTTACGGGGAAATACGCTCTAT.

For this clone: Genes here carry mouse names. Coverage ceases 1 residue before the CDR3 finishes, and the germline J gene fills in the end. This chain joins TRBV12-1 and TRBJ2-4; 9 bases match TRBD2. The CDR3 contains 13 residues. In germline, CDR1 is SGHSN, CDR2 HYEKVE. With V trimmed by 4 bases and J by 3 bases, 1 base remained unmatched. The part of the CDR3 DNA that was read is TGTGCCAGCTCCGGGACTGGGCAAAACACCTTGTAC. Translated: CASSGTGQNTLY. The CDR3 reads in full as CASSGTGQNTLYF.

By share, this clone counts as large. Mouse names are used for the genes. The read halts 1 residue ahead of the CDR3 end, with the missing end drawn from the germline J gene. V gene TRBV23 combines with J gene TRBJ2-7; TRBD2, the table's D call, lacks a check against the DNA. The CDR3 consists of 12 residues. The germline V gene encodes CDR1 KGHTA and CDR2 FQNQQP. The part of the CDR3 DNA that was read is TGCTCCAGCAGTCAGTGGGGGTCTGAACAGTAC. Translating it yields CSSSQWGSEQY. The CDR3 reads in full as CSSSQWGSEQYF. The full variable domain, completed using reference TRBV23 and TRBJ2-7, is DAAVTQKPRYLIKMKGQEAEMKCIPEKGHTAVFWYQQKQSKELKFLIYFQNQQPLDQIDMVKERFSAVCPSSSLCSLGIRTCEAEDSALYLCSSSQWGSEQYFGPGTRLTVL.

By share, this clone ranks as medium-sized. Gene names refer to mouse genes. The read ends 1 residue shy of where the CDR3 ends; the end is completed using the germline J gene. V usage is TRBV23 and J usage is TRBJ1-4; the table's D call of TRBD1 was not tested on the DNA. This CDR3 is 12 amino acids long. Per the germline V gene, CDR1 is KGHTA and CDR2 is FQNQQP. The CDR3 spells CSSSPFVERLFF. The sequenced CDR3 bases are TGCTCCAGCAGTCCATTCGTCGAAAGATTATTT.

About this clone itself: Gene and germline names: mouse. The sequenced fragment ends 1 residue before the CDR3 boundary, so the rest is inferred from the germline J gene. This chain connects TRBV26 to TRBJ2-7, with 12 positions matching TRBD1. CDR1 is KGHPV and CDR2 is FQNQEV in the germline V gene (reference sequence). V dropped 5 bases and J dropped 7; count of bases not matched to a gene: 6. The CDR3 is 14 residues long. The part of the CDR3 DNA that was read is TGTGCCAGCAGTTGGGACAGGGGGCGCGGGGAACAGTAC. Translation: CASSWDRGRGEQY. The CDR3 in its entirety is CASSWDRGRGEQYF.

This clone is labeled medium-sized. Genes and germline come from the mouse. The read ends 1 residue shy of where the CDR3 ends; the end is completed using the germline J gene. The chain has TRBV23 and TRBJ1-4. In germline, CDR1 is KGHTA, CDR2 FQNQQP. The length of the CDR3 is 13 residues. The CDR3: CSSSGGTNERLFF. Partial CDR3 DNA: TGCTCCAGCAGCGGGGGCACCAACGAAAGATTATTT.

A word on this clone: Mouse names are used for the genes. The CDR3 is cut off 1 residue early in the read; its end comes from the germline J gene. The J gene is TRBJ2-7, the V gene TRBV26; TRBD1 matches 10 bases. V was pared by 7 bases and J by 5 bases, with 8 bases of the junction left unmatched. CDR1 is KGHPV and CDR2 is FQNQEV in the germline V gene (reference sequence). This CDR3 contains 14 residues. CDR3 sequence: CASIPRDRGNEQYF. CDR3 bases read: TGTGCCAGCATCCCCCGGGACAGGGGAAATGAACAGTAC. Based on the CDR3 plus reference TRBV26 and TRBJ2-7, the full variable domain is NSKVIQTPRYLVKGQGQKAKMRCIPEKGHPVVFWYQQNKNNEFKFLINFQNQEVLQQIDMTEKRFSAECPSNSPCSLEIQSSEAGDSALYLCASIPRDRGNEQYFGPGTRLTVL.

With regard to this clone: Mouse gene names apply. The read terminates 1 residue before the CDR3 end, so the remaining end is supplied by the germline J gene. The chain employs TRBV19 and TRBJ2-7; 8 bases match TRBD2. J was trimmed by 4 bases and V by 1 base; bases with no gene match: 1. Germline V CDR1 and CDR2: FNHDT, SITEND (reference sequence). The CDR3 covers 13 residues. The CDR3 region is CASSISGGYEQYF. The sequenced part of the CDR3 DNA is TGTGCCAGCAGTATATCTGGGGGGTATGAACAGTAC.

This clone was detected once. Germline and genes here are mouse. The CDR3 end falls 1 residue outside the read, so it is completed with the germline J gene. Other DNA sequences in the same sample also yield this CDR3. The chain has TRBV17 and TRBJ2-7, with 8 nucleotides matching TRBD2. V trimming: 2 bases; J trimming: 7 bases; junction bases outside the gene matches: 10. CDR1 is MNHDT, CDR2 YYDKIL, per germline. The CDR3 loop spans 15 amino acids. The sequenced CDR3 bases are TGTGCTAGCAGTAGATGGCGGGGGGGGCGGGGCGAACAGTAC. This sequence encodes CASSRWRGGRGEQY. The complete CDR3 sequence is CASSRWRGGRGEQYF.

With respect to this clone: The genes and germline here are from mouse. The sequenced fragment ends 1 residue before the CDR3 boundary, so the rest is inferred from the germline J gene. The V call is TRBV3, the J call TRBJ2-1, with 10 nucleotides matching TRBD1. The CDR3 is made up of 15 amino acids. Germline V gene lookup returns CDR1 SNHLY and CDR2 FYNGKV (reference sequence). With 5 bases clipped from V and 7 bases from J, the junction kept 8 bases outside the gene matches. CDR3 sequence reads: CASSLRQGAGAEQFF. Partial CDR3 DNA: TGTGCCAGCAGCCTACGACAGGGGGCGGGAGCTGAGCAGTTC.

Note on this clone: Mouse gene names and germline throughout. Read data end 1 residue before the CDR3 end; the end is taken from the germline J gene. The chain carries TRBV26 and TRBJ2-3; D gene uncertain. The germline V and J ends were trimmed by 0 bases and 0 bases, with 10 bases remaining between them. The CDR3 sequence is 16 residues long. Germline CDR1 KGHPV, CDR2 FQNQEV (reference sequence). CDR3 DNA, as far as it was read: TGTGCCAGCAGTCTGTCGAGAGGATCTAGTGCAGAAACGCTGTAT. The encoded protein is CASSLSRGSSAETLY. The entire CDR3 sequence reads CASSLSRGSSAETLYF.

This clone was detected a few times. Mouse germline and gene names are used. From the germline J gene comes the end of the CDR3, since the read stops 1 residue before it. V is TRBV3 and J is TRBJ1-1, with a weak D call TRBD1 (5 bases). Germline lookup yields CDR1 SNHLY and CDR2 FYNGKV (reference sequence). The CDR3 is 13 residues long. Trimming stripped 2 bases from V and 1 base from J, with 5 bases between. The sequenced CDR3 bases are TGTGCCAGCAGCTTACAGGGGAACACAGAAGTCTTC. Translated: CASSLQGNTEVF. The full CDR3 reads CASSLQGNTEVFF.

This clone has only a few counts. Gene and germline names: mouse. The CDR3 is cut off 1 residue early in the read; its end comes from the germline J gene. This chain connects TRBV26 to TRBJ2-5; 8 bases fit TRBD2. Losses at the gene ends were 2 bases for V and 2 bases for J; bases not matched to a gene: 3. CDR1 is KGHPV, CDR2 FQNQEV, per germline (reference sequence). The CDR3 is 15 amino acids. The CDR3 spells CASSLPGGLQDTQYF. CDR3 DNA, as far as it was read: TGTGCCAGCAGTCTGCCTGGGGGGCTCCAAGACACCCAGTAC.

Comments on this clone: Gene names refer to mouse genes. The sequenced CDR3 bases are TGTGCCAGCAGTCCCCACAGGGGGCAAGAAGTCTTC. It codes for CASSPHRGQEVF. The whole CDR3 protein reads CASSPHRGQEVFF. This chain joins TRBV26 and TRBJ1-1; the match to TRBD1 covers 9 bases. Read sequence stops 1 residue before the CDR3 end, and the germline J gene provides the missing end. V trimming: 4 bases; J trimming: 7 bases; junction bases outside the gene matches: 4. This CDR3 is built from 13 residues. Germline CDR1 reads KGHPV; CDR2 reads FQNQEV (reference sequence).

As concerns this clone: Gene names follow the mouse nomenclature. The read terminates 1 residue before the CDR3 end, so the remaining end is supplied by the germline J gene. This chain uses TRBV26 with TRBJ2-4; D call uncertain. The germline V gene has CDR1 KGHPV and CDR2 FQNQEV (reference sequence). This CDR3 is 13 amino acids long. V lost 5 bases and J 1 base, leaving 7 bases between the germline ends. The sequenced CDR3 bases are TGTGCCAGCAGTATCCGGGGTCAAAACACCTTGTAC. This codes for CASSIRGQNTLY. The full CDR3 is CASSIRGQNTLYF. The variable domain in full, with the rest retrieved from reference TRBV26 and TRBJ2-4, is NSKVIQTPRYLVKGQGQKAKMRCIPEKGHPVVFWYQQNKNNEFKFLINFQNQEVLQQIDMTEKRFSAECPSNSPCSLEIQSSEAGDSALYLCASSIRGQNTLYFGAGTRLSVL.

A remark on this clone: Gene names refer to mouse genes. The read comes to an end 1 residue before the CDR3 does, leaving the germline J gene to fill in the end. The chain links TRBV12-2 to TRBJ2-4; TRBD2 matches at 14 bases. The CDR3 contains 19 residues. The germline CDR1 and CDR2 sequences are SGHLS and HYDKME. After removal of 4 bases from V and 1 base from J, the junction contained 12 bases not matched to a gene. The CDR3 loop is CASSQGLGGRGVGQNTLYF. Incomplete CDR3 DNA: TGTGCCAGCTCCCAGGGACTGGGGGGGCGCGGGGTAGGTCAAAACACCTTGTAC.